The entry below describes one T cell receptor beta chain. Researchers ran the PCR with 60 Vbeta and 13 Jbeta primers. Generated by immunoSEQ multiplex PCR, the TCRdb table keeps only in-frame clones and is missing some. This sample has roughly 100,000 clones, with around 83% found just once. The data belong to a study of cytomegalovirus exposure and HLA in healthy donors. The CDR3 spans 16 residues. Germline CDR1 is LNHDA and CDR2 is SQIVND (reference sequence). Between the trimmed V and J ends, which lost 1 base and 6 bases, there was a span of 15 bases. This sequence originates from a female donor in good health and CMV-seropositive. This chain joins TRBV19 and TRBJ2-2; D may be TRBD1 (6 bases). Sequencing was done on a sample of PBMCs. The CDR3 region is CASSIAQGFSSGELFF. CDR3 sequence (DNA): TGTGCCAGTAGTATAGCACAGGGCTTTTCGTCCGGGGAGCTGTTTTTT.